This TCR beta chain appears in the sequencing data of a study of spatial heterogeneity in lung cancer. Time point indicated: sample taken at primary tumor resection. Material for sequencing was whole RNA from tumor, nontumor lung or frozen PBMC, left unsorted. V was pared by 5 bases and J by 5 bases, with 6 bases between. Germline CDR1 is DFQATT and CDR2 is SNEGSKA (reference sequence). CDR3 size: 11 residues. One entry per CDR3 protein, called by TCRdb with MiXCR from the 5' RACE reads. Of about 53,000 distinct CDR3 sequences in the sample, roughly 7% were seen once. The rearrangement links TRBV20-1 to TRBJ2-2; D remains ambiguous. This TCR was recovered from a female donor with early-stage non-small cell lung cancer. The sequences come from PBMCs, collected at surgery. This CDR3 is CSAPQTGELFF. DNA of the CDR3: TGCAGTGCTCCTCAAACCGGGGAGCTGTTTTTT.